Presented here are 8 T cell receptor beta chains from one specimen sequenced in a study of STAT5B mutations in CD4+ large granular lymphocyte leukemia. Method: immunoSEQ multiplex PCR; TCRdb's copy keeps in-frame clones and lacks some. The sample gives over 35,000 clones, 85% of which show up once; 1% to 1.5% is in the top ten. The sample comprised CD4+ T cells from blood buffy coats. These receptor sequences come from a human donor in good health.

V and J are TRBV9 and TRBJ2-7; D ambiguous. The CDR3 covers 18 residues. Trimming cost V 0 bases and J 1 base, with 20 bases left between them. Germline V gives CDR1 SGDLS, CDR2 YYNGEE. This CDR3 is CASSVADSSSPTSYEQYF. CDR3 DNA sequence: TGTGCCAGCAGCGTAGCTGATTCGAGCTCGCCTACGTCCTACGAGCAGTACTTC.

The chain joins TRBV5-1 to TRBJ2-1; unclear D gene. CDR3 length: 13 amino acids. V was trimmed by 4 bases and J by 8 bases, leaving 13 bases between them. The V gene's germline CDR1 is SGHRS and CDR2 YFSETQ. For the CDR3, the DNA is TGCGCCAGCAGCGCCACTAACTCCGATGAGCAGTTCTTC. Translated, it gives CASSATNSDEQFF.

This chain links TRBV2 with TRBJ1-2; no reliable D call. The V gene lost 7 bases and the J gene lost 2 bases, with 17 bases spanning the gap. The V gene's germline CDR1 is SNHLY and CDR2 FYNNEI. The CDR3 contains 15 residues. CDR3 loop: CASNLEGNRNYGYTF. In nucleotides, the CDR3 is TGTGCCAGCAATCTAGAAGGGAACAGAAACTATGGCTACACCTTC.

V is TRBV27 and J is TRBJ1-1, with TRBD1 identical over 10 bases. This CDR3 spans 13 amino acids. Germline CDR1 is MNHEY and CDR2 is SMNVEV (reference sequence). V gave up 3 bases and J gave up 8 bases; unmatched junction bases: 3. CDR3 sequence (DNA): TGTGCCAGCAGTTTGTGGACAGGGGGGGAAGCTTTCTTT. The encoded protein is CASSLWTGGEAFF.

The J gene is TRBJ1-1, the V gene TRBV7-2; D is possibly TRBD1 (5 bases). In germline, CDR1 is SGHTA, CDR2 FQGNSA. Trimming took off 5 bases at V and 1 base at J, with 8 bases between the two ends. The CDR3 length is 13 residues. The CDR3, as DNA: TGTGCCAGCAGCGAGGGGAGGAACACTGAAGCTTTCTTT. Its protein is CASSEGRNTEAFF.

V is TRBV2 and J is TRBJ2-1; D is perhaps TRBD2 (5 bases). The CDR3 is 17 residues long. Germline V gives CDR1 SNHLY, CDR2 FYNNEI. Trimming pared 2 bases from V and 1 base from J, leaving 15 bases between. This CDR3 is CASSERARRRSYNEQFF. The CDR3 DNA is TGTGCCAGCAGTGAACGGGCCCGGAGGCGGTCCTACAATGAGCAGTTCTTC.

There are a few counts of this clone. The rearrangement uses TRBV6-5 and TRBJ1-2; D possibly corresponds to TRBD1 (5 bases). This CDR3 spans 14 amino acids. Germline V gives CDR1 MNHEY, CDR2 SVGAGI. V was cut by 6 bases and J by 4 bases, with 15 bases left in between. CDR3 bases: TGTGCCAGCAGCTACGACAGAGATGGCTATGGCTACACCTTC. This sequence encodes CASSYDRDGYGYTF.

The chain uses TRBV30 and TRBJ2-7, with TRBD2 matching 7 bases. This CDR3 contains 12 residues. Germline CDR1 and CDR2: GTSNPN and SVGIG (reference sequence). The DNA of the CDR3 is TGTGCGGCCCAGGGAGGGATCGGCGAGCAGTACTTC. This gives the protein CAAQGGIGEQYF.